These 10 T cell receptor beta chains were all obtained from the same sample, sequenced in a study of shared clonotypes between healthy human individuals. Naive CD8 cells comprised CD45RO-negative, CCR7-positively selected cells, excluding terminally differentiated effector memory CD45RA+ cells. Sequencing used immunoSEQ multiplex PCR; TCRdb keeps in-frame clones, though not all of them. The table lists over 2,000,000 clones, about 94% of them singletons. The sample taken for sequencing was naive CD8+ T cells from PBMCs. Source of these receptors: a man aged 18 to 29 in good health. Some clones in this sample may be carry-over from other donors' samples.

This chain links TRBV19 with TRBJ2-2, with D possibly TRBD1 on 5 matching bases. Germline V gene sequence: CDR1 LNHDA, CDR2 SQIVND (reference sequence). The CDR3 is 15 amino acids. Trimming left V 8 bases short and J 1 base short, with 14 bases between. The CDR3 DNA reads TGTGCCAGTGGGGCCTGGACCGTGAACACCGGGGAGCTGTTTTTT. Translated, it gives CASGAWTVNTGELFF.

The chain recombines TRBV30 with TRBJ2-5; TRBD1 or TRBD2 may be the D gene (5 bases each). TRBJ2-7 explains the end of the DNA better; the J call may be wrong. The germline gives CDR1 GTSNPN, CDR2 SVGIG (reference sequence). The CDR3 extends over 15 amino acids. Here the CDR3 DNA reads TGTGCCTGGAGTGTAGTCGGGACGACAGCCCCCGAGCAGTACTTC. Translation gives CAWSVVGTTAPEQYF.

The rearrangement joins TRBV27 to TRBJ2-3; no clear D gene. Between the trimmed V and J ends, which lost 4 bases and 4 bases, there was a span of 9 bases. CDR3 length: 13 residues. CDR1 and CDR2 from the germline V gene are MNHEY and SMNVEV (reference sequence). The CDR3 region is CASSYQFPDTQYF. The CDR3 bases are TGTGCCAGCAGTTACCAGTTTCCAGATACGCAGTATTTT.

Regarding this clone: A read error is possible here, since a much larger clone lies one base away. CDR3 DNA: TGTGCCAGCAGCGTCCGGGGGAACACTGAAGCTTTCTTT. This encodes CASSVRGNTEAFF. V gene TRBV5-4 combines with J gene TRBJ1-1; D unresolved. CDR1 and CDR2 (germline): SGHNT, YYREEE (reference sequence). V gave up 4 bases and J gave up 1 base, with 8 bases separating them. The CDR3 runs to 13 residues.

This clone was seen just once. J is TRBJ2-1 and V is TRBV9; D gene uncertain. The germline V gene has CDR1 SGDLS and CDR2 YYNGEE. With 0 bases removed from V and 5 bases from J, the gap between germline ends came to 6 bases. CDR3 length equals 13 residues. CDR3 loop: CASSVGADNEQFF. The CDR3 coding sequence is TGTGCCAGCAGCGTAGGGGCCGACAATGAGCAGTTCTTC.

The chain joins TRBV29-1 to TRBJ1-1, with TRBD1 matching over 9 bases. Germline V gene lookup returns CDR1 SQVTM and CDR2 ANQGSEA. CDR3 length equals 16 residues. The V segment lost 6 bases and the J segment 0 bases; nucleotides outside the gene matches: 11. The CDR3 DNA reads TGCAGCGTGGTGAGGGGGACAGGGCCCATGAACACTGAAGCTTTCTTT. It codes for CSVVRGTGPMNTEAFF. Looking up the rest from reference TRBV29-1 and TRBJ1-1 gives the full variable domain: SAVISQKPSRDICQRGTSLTIQCQVDSQVTMMFWYRQQPGQSLTLIATANQGSEATYESGFVIDKFPISRPNLTFSTLTVSNMSPEDSSIYLCSVVRGTGPMNTEAFFGQGTRLTVV.

The J gene is TRBJ2-2, the V gene TRBV10-3, with 13 bases fitting TRBD2. The germline CDR1 and CDR2 sequences are ENHRY and SYGVKD. With 0 bases clipped from V and 3 bases from J, the junction kept 1 base outside the gene matches. The CDR3 sequence is 17 residues long. The CDR3 reads CAISESGLAGDTGELFF. The CDR3 nucleotides are TGTGCCATCAGTGAGTCTGGACTAGCGGGGGACACCGGGGAGCTGTTTTTT.

The chain joins TRBV6-1 to TRBJ2-3; a possible D gene is TRBD2 (6 bases). The V gene's germline CDR1 is MNHNS and CDR2 SASEGT. V was pared by 6 bases and J by 0 bases, with 10 bases between. The length of the CDR3 is 14 residues. This chain's CDR3 is CASRGGVSTDTQYF. In nucleotides, the CDR3 is TGTGCCAGCAGGGGCGGGGTTAGCACAGATACGCAGTATTTT.

As for this clone: Other DNA sequences in the same sample also yield this CDR3. J is TRBJ2-1 and V is TRBV27; TRBD1 agrees at 9 bases. This CDR3 has 15 amino acids. CDR1 and CDR2 (germline): MNHEY, SMNVEV (reference sequence). V lost 2 bases, J lost 4 bases, and 3 bases stayed unmatched. The DNA for the CDR3 is TGTGCCAGCAGTTTAGGGACAGGGCTTTACAATGAGCAGTTCTTC. This gives the protein CASSLGTGLYNEQFF.

Concerning this clone: At the DNA level, this CDR3 is encoded by other sequences in the same sample as well. The chain uses TRBV27 and TRBJ2-7, with 11 bases fitting TRBD2. The length of the CDR3 is 15 residues. After removal of 6 bases from V and 3 bases from J, the junction contained 7 bases not matched to a gene. Germline V gene lookup returns CDR1 MNHEY and CDR2 SMNVEV (reference sequence). Here the CDR3 reads CASSLGGTSGYEQYF. The CDR3 DNA reads TGTGCCAGCAGCCTGGGTGGGACTAGCGGCTACGAGCAGTACTTC.